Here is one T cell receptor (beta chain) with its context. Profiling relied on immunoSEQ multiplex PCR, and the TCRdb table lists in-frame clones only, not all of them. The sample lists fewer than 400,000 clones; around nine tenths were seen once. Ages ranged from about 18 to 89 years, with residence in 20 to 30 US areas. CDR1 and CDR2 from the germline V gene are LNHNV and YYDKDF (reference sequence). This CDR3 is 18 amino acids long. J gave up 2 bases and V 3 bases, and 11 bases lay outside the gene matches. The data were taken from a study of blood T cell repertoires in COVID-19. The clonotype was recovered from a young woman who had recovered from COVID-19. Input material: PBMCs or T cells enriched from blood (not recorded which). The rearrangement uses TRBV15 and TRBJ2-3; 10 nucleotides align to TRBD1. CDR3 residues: CATSSRQGARSPTDTQYF. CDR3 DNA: TGTGCCACCAGCAGCAGACAGGGGGCTCGGAGCCCCACAGATACGCAGTATTTT. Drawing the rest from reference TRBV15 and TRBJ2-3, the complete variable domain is DAMVIQNPRYQVTQFGKPVTLSCSQTLNHNVMYWYQQKSSQAPKLLFHYYDKDFNNEADTPDNFQSRRPNTSFCFLDIRSPGLGDTAMYLCATSSRQGARSPTDTQYFGPGTRLTVL.